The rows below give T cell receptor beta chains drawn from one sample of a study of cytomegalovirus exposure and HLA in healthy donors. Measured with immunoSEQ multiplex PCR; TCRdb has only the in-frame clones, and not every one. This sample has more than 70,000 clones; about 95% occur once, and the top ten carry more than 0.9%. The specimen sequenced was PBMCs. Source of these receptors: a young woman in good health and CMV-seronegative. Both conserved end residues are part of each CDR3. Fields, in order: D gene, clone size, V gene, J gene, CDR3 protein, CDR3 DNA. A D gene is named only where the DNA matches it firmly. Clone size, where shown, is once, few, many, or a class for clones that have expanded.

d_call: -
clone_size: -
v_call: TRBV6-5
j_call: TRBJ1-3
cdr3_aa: CASSLGDPRNTIYF
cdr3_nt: TGTGCCAGCAGCCTAGGGGATCCGAGAAACACCATATATTTT

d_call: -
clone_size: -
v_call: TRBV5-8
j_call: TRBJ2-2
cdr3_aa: CASSLWTSNTGELFF
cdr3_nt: TGTGCCAGCAGCTTGTGGACATCCAACACCGGGGAGCTGTTTTTT

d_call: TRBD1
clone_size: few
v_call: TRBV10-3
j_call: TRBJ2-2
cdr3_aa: CAISGPQGAGELFF
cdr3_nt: TGTGCCATCAGTGGCCCTCAGGGGGCCGGGGAGCTGTTTTTT

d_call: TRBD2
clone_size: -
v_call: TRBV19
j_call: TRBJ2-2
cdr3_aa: CASSISGRSTGELFF
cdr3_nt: TGTGCCAGTAGTATTAGCGGGAGGTCCACCGGGGAGCTGTTTTTT

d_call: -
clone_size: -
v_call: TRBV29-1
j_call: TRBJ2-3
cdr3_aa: CSVLDLTSTDTQYF
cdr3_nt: TGCAGCGTCTTGGACTTGACGAGCACAGATACGCAGTATTTT

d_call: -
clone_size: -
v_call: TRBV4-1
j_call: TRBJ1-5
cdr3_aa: CASTETVGNQPQHF
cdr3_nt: TGCGCCAGCACCGAGACTGTTGGCAATCAGCCCCAGCATTTT

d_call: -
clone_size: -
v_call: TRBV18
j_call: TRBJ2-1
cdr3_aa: CASSPPWTLYNEQFF
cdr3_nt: TGTGCCAGCTCACCACCTTGGACACTTTACAATGAGCAGTTCTTC

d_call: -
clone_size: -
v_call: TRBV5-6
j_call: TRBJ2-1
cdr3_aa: CASSSLAREQFF
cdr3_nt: TGTGCCAGCAGCTCGCTAGCACGGGAGCAGTTCTTC

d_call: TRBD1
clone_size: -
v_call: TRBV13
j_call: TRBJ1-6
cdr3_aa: CASSRQGSSPLHF
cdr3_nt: TGTGCCAGCAGCCGACAGGGAAGTTCACCCCTCCACTTT

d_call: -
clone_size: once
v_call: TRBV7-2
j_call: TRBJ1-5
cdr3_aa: CASSLAHQTNQPQHF
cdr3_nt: TGTGCCAGCAGCTTAGCGCATCAGACTAATCAGCCCCAGCATTTT

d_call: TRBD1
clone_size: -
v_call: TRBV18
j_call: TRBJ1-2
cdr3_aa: CASSPFGQGEGYTF
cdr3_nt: TGTGCCAGCTCACCATTCGGACAGGGTGAAGGCTACACCTTC

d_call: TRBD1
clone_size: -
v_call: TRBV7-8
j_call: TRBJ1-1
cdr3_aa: CASSLARQGPINTEAFF
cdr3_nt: TGTGCCAGCAGCTTAGCTAGACAGGGGCCGATTAACACTGAAGCTTTCTTT

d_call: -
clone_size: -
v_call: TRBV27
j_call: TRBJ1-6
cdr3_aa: CASRPQGTYNSPLHF
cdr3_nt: TGTGCCAGCAGACCTCAGGGGACCTATAATTCACCCCTCCACTTT

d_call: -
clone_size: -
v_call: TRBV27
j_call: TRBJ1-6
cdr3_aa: CASSRGGNYNSPLHF
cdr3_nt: TGTGCCAGCAGTCGCGGGGGAAATTATAATTCACCCCTCCACTTT

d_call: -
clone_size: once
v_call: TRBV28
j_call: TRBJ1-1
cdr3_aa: CASSSPRQVRDTEAFF
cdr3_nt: TGTGCCAGCAGTTCACCCCGACAGGTCCGGGACACTGAAGCTTTCTTT

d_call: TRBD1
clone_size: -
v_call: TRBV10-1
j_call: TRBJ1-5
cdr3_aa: CASSTGGQPQHF
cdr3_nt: TGCGCCAGCAGTACAGGGGGTCAGCCCCAGCATTTT

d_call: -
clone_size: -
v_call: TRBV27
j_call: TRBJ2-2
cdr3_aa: CASSRRSDTGELFF
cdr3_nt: TGTGCCAGCTCGCGCCGGTCGGACACCGGGGAGCTGTTTTTT

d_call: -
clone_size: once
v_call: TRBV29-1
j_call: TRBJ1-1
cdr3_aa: CSVVPLPGIMNTEAFF
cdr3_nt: TGCAGCGTTGTCCCCCTTCCGGGGATCATGAACACTGAAGCTTTCTTT

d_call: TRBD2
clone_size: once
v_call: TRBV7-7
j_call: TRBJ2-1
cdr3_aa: CASSSRAGDSYNEQFF
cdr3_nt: TGTGCTAGCAGCTCGAGAGCGGGAGACTCCTACAATGAGCAGTTCTTC

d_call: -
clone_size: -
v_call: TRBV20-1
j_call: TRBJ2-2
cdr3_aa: CSARDYGELFF
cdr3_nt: TGCAGTGCTAGAGATTACGGGGAGCTGTTTTTT

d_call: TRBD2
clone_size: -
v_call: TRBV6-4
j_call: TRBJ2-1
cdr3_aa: CASSNGLAGGDEQFF
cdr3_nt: TGTGCCAGCAGTAACGGACTAGCGGGAGGCGATGAGCAGTTCTTC

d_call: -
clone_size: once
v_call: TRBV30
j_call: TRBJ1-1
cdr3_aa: CAWRPRTVKNTEAFF
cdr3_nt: TGTGCCTGGAGGCCTAGGACAGTTAAGAACACTGAAGCTTTCTTT

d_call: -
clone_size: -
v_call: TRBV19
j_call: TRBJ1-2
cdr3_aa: CASSIDPRSGTTYGYTF
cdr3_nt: TGTGCCAGTAGTATAGATCCTCGGTCCGGGACAACCTATGGCTACACCTTC

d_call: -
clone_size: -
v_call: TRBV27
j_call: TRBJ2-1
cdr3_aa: CASSSSWGGRSNEQFF
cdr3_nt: TGTGCCAGCAGTTCATCTTGGGGAGGAAGGTCCAATGAGCAGTTCTTC

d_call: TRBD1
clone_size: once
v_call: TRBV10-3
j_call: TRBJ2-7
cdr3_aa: CAISEQGPGNDEQYF
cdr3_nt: TGTGCCATCAGCGAACAGGGGCCTGGGAATGACGAGCAGTACTTC

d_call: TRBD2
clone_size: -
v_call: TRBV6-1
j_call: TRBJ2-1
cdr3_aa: CASGTSYNEQFF
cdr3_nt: TGTGCCAGTGGGACTAGCTACAATGAGCAGTTCTTC

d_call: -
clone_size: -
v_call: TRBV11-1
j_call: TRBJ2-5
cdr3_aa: CASSFGSAGETQYF
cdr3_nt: TGTGCCAGCAGCTTCGGATCGGCGGGGGAGACCCAGTACTTC

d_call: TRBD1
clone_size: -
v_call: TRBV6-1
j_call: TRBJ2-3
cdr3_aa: CASKGEQGAATQYF
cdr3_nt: TGTGCCAGCAAGGGGGAACAGGGGGCAGCTACGCAGTATTTT

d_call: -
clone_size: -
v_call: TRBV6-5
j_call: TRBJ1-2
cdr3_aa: CASSPGVYGYTF
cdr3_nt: TGTGCCAGCAGCCCCGGTGTCTATGGCTACACCTTC

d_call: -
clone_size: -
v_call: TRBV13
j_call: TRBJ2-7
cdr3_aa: CASSQNNGGLLKQYF
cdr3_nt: TGTGCCAGCAGCCAAAACAACGGGGGTCTACTTAAGCAGTACTTC

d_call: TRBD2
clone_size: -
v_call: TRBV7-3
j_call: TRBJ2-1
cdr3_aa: CASSSTSGMNNEQFF
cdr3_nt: TGTGCCAGCAGCTCGACTAGCGGGATGAACAATGAGCAGTTCTTC

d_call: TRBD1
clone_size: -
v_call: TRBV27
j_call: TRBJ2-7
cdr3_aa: CATSVGQGAYEQYF
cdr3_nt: TGTGCCACCTCAGTGGGCCAGGGGGCATACGAGCAGTACTTC

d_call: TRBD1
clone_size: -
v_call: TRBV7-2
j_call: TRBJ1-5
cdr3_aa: CASTLRQGEQPQHF
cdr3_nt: TGTGCCAGCACCTTACGGCAGGGGGAACAGCCCCAGCATTTT

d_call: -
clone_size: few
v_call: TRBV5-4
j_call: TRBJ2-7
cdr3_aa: CASSPRLGYEQYF
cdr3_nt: TGTGCCAGCAGCCCTCGACTAGGCTACGAGCAGTACTTC

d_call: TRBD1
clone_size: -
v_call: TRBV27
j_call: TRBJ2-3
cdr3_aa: CASSLTRDRFPRDTQYF
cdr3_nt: TGTGCCAGCAGTTTAACCCGGGACAGGTTCCCCAGGGATACGCAGTATTTT

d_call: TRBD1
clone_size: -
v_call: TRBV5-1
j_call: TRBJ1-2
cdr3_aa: CASSARQGANYGYTF
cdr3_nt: TGCGCCAGCAGCGCCCGACAGGGGGCTAACTATGGCTACACCTTC

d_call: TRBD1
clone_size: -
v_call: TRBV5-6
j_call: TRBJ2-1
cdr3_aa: CASSFRTGAELKNEQFF
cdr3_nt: TGTGCCAGCAGCTTTCGGACAGGGGCCGAATTAAAGAATGAGCAGTTCTTC

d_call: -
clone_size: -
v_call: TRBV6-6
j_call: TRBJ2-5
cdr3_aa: CASSYLQGKKETQYF
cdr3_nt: TGTGCCAGCAGTTACCTACAGGGAAAAAAAGAGACCCAGTACTTC

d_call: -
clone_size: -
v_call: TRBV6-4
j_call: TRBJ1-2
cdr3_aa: CASSDGPGYGYTF
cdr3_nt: TGTGCCAGCAGTGATGGGCCAGGGTATGGCTACACCTTC

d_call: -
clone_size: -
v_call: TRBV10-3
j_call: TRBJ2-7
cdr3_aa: CAISERREYEQYF
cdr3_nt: TGTGCCATCAGTGAGAGGAGGGAGTACGAGCAGTACTTC

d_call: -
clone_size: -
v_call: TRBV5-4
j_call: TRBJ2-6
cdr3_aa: CASNLGGGGTGANVLTF
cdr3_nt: TGTGCCAGCAACTTAGGAGGGGGCGGGACTGGGGCCAACGTCCTGACTTTC

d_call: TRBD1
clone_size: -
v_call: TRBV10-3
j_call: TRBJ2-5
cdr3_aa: CAISGTGGEETQYF
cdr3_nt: TGTGCCATCAGTGGGACAGGGGGCGAAGAGACCCAGTACTTC

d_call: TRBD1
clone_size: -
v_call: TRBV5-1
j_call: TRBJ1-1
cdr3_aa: CASRRSPGQGASDTEAFF
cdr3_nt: TGCGCCAGCAGACGCTCCCCGGGACAGGGGGCAAGTGACACTGAAGCTTTCTTT

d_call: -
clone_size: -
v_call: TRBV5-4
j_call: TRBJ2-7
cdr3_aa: CASSRRGDEQYF
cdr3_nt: TGTGCCAGCAGCCGCAGGGGAGACGAGCAGTACTTC

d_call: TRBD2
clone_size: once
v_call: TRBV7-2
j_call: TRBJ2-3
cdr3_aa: CASSVTSGLNTQYF
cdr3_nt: TGTGCCAGCAGCGTAACTAGCGGGCTTAATACGCAGTATTTT

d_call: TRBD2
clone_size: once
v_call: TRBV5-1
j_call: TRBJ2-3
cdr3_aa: CASRGQAGVGDTQYF
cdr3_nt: TGCGCCAGCAGAGGGCAAGCGGGAGTGGGAGATACGCAGTATTTT

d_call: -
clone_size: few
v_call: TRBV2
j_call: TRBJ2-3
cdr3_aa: CASSGQRSAGDTQYF
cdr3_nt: TGTGCCAGCAGTGGCCAGCGGAGTGCGGGAGATACGCAGTATTTT

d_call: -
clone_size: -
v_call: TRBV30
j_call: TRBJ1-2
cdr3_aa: CAWGTSNYGYTF
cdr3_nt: TGTGCCTGGGGGACAAGCAACTATGGCTACACCTTC